The present TCR beta chain was sequenced within a study of T-cell memory formation after mild COVID-19. General observations from the study: The study found contracting CD4+ clones mainly in CM and EM and contracting CD8+ clones in EMRA. The finding that pre-infection memory included some responding clones suggested that cross-reactive memory joined. Whereas later expanders leaned CD4+, clones contracting day 15 to 85 showed a balanced CD4/CD8 makeup.

Each CDR3 protein gets one entry after TCRdb re-called the 5' RACE reads with MiXCR. The repertoire has approximately 60,000 distinct CDR3 sequences, 9.3% of them found once; the top ten carry around 1.1%. The CDR3 is made up of 16 amino acids. Germline CDR1 and CDR2: DFQATT and SNEGSKA (reference sequence). V was pared by 0 bases and J by 2 bases, with 5 bases of the junction left unmatched. This clonotype has ten or more counts. The antigen remains unidentified. The rearrangement uses TRBV20-1 and TRBJ2-1; 9 bases map to TRBD1. The TCR sequence derives from a man younger than 35 who had mild COVID-19 (a few samples of this study predate the infection). Cell type and time point are not known. Sequencing was carried out using PBMCs or a T cell subset sorted from them (not recorded which). The CDR3 DNA reads TGCAGTGCTAGAGATCCGGACAGGGGTGCCTACAATGAGCAGTTCTTC. Protein: CSARDPDRGAYNEQFF.